This T cell receptor beta chain was sequenced during a study of T cells in Graves' hyperthyroidism and ophthalmopathy. Study information: Peripheral blood was secured at the point of initial diagnosis, before any treatment. Study conclusions and caveats: A model of 13 V-J pairs discriminated ophthalmopathy from stable hyperthyroidism.

CDR3 length: 13 residues. Per the germline V gene, CDR1 is SGHVS and CDR2 is FNYEAQ. On this clonotype itself: The antigen is unknown. Its ends do not fully match the called genes, so a read error is possible.

Patients with ophthalmopathy all had a Clinical Activity Score of at least 3, a NOSPECS grade of at least 4 and duration under 3 months. PBMCs were derived from 9.5 to 10 ml fresh peripheral blood. RNA transcripts served as the template for amplifying TCR beta CDR3 regions. First-round RT-PCR with HTBI primers amplified the TCR CDR3 region. TCRdb processed the multiplex PCR reads anew with MiXCR; each CDR3 protein has one entry. In the table there are nearly 600,000 distinct CDR3 sequences, 13% to 15% of which are singletons. The chain links TRBV7-6 to TRBJ2-5; 9 bases fit TRBD2. Sequencing was performed on blood. This sequence originates from a woman younger than 35 with Graves' ophthalmopathy. The CDR3 spells CVSSPAGGRTQYF. In nucleotides, the CDR3 is TGTGTCAGCAGCCCCGCGGGAGGGCGGACCCAGTACTTC.